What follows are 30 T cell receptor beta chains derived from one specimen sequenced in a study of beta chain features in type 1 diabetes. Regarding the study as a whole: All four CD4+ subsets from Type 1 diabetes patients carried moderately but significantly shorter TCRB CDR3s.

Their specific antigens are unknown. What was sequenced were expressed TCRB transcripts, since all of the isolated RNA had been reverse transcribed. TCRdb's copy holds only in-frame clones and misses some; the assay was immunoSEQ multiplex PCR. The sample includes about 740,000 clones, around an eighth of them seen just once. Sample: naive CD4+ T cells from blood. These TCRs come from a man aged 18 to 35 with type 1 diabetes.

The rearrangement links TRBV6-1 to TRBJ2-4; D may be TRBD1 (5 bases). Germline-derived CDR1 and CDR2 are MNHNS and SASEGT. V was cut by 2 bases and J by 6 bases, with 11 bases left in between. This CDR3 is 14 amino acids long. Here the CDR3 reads CASSEYAGINIQYF. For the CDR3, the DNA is TGTGCCAGCAGTGAATATGCAGGGATAAACATTCAGTACTTC.

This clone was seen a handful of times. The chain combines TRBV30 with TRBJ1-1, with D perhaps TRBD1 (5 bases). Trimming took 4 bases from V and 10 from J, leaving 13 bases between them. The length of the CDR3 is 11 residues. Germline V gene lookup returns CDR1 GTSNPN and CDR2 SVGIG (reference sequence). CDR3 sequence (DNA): TGTGCCTGGATCGTTGGGGGGAGAGCTTTCTTT. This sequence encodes CAWIVGGRAFF.

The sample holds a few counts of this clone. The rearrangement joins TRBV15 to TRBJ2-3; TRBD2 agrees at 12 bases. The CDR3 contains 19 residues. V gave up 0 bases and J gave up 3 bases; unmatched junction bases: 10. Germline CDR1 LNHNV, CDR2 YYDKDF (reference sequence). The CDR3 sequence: CATSRDRLAGGLSTDTQYF. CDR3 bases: TGTGCCACCAGCAGAGATCGCCTAGCGGGGGGGCTTTCGACAGATACGCAGTATTTT.

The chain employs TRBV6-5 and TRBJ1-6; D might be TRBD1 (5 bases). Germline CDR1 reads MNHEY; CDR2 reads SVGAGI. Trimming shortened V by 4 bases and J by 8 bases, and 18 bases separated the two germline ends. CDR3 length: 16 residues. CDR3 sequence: CASSSPGQGGDSPLHF. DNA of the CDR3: TGTGCCAGCAGTTCCCCTGGCCAGGGTGGGGATTCACCCCTCCACTTT.

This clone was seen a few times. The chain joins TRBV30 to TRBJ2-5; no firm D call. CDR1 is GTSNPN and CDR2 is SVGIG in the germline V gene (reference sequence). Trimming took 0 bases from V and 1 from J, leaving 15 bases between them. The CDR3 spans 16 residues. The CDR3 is CAWSVWGMRAQETQYF. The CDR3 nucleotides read TGTGCCTGGAGTGTATGGGGTATGAGAGCCCAAGAGACCCAGTACTTC.

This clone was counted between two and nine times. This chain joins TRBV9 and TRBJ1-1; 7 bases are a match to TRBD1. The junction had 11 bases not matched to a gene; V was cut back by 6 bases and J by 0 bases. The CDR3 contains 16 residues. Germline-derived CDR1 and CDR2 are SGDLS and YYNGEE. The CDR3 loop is CASTLGAGQVNTEAFF. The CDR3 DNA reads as TGTGCCAGCACCCTAGGGGCAGGACAGGTGAACACTGAAGCTTTCTTT. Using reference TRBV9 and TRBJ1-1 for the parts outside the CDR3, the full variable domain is DSGVTQTPKHLITATGQRVTLRCSPRSGDLSVYWYQQSLDQGLQFLIQYYNGEERAKGNILERFSAQQFPDLHSELNLSSLELGDSALYFCASTLGAGQVNTEAFFGQGTRLTVV.

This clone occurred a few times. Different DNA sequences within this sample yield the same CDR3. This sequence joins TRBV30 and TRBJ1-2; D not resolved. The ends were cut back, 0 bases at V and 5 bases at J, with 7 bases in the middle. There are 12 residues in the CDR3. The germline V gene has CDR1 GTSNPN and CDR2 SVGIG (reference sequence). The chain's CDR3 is CAWSVTGYGYTF. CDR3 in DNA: TGTGCCTGGAGTGTAACGGGGTATGGCTACACCTTC.

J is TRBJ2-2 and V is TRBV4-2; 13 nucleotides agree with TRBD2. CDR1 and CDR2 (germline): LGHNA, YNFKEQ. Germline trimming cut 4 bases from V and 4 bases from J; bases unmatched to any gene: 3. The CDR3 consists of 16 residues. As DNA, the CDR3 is TGTGCCAGCAGCCCGGGACTAGCGGGAACCACCGGGGAGCTGTTTTTT. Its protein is CASSPGLAGTTGELFF.

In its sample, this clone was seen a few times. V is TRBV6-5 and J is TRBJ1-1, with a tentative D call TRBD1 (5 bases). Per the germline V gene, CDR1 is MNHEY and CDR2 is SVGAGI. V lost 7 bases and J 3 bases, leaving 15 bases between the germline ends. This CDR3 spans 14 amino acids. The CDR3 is CASTALGGDTEAFF. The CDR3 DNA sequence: TGTGCCAGCACCGCCCTCGGGGGGGACACTGAAGCTTTCTTT.

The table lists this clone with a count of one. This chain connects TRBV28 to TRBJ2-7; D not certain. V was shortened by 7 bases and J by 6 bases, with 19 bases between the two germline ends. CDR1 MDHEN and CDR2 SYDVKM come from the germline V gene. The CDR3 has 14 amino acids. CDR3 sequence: CASNDHSRRSEQYF. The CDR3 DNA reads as TGTGCCAGCAACGATCACAGCCGGCGGTCCGAGCAGTACTTC.

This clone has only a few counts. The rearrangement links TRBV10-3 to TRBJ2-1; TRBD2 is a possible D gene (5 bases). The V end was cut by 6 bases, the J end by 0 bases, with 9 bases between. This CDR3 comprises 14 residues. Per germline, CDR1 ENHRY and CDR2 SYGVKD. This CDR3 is CAISFTSSYNEQFF. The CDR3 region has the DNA TGTGCCATCAGCTTCACTAGCTCCTACAATGAGCAGTTCTTC.

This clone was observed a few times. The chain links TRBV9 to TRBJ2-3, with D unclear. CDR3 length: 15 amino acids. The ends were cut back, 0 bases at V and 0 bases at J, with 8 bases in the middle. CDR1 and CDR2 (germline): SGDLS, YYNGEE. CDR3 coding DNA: TGTGCCAGCAGCGTAGAAGGTCCTAGCACAGATACGCAGTATTTT. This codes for CASSVEGPSTDTQYF. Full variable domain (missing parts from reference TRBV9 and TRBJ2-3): DSGVTQTPKHLITATGQRVTLRCSPRSGDLSVYWYQQSLDQGLQFLIQYYNGEERAKGNILERFSAQQFPDLHSELNLSSLELGDSALYFCASSVEGPSTDTQYFGPGTRLTVL.

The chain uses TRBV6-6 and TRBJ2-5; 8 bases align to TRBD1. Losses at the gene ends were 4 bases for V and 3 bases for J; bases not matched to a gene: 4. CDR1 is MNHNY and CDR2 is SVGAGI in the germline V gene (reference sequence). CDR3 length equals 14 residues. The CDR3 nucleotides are TGTGCCAGCAGTTCGCCGGGACAGGAAGAGACCCAGTACTTC. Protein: CASSSPGQEETQYF.

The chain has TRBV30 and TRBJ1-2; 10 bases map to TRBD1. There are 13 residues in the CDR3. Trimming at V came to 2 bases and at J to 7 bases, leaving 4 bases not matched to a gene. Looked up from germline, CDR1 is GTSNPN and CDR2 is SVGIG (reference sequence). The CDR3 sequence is CAWSPWTGGGYTF. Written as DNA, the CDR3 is TGTGCCTGGAGTCCCTGGACAGGGGGTGGCTACACCTTC.

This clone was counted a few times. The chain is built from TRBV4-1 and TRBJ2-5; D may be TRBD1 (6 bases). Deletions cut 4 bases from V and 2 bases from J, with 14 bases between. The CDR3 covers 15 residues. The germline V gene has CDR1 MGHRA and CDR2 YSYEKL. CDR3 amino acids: CASSRIGGQQETQYF. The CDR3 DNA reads TGCGCCAGCAGCCGAATTGGGGGCCAACAAGAGACCCAGTACTTC.

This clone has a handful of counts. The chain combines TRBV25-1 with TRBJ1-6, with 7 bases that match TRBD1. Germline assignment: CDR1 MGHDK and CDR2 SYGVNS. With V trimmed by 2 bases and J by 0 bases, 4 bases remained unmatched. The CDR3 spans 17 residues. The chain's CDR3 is CASSEGTAVSYNSPLHF. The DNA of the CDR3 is TGTGCCAGCAGTGAAGGGACAGCAGTCTCCTATAATTCACCCCTCCACTTT.

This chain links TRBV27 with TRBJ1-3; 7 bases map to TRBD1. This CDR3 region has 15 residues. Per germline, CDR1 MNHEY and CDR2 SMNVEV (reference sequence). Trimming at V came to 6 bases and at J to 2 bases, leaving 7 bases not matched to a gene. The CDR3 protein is CASRPLGTAGNTIYF. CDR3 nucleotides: TGTGCCAGCAGACCACTCGGGACAGCTGGAAACACCATATATTTT.

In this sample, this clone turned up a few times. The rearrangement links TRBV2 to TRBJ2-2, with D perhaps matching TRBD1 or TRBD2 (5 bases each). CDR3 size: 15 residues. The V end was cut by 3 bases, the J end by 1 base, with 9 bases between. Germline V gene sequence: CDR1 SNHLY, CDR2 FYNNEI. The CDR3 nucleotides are TGTGCCAGCAGTGACCCGAGGGGGAACACCGGGGAGCTGTTTTTT. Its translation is CASSDPRGNTGELFF.

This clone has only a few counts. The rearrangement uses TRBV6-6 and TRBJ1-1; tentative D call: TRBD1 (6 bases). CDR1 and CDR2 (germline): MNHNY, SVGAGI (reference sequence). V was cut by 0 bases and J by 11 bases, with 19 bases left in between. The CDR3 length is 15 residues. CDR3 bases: TGTGCCAGCAGTTACTCGGCTGGGGGGCTCAGTAAGGCTTTCTTT. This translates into CASSYSAGGLSKAFF.

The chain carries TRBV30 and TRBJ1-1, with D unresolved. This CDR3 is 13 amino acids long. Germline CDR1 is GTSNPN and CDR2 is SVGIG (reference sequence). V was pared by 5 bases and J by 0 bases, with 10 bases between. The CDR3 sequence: CAWDGRMNTEAFF. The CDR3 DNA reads TGTGCCTGGGATGGACGGATGAACACTGAAGCTTTCTTT.

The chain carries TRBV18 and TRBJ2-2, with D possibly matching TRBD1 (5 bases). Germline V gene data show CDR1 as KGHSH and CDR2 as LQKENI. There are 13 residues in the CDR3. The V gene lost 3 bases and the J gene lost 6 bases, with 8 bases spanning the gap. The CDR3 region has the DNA TGTGCCAGCTCACCGGCAGGGTCCGGGGAGCTGTTTTTT. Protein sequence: CASSPAGSGELFF.

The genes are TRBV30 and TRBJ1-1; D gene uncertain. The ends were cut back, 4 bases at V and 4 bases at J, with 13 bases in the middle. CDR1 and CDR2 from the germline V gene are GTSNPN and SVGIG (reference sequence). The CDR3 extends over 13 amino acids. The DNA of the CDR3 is TGTGCCTGGATTTCCCTCTCGGGCACTGAAGCTTTCTTT. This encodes CAWISLSGTEAFF.

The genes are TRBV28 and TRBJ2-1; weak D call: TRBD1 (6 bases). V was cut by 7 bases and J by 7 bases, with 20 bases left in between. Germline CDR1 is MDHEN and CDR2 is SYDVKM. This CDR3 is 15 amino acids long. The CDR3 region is CASTLRGQGKNEQFF. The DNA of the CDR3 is TGTGCCAGCACCCTCCGGGGCCAGGGGAAGAATGAGCAGTTCTTC.

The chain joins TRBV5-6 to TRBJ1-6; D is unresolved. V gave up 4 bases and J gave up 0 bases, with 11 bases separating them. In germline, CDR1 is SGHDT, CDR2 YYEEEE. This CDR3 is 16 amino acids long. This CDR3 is CASSPRGSSYNSPLHF. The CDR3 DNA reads TGTGCCAGCAGCCCCCGAGGGAGCTCCTATAATTCACCCCTCCACTTT.

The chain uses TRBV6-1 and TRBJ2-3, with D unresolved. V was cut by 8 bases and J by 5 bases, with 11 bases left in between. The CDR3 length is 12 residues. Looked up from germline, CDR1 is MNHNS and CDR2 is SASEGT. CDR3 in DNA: TGTGCCAGCGAATCCTTTGGAGATACGCAGTATTTT. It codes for CASESFGDTQYF.

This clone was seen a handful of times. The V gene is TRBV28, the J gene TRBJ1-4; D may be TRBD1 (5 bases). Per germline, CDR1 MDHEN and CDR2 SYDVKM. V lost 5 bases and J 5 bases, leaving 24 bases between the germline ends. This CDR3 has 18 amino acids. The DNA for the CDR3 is TGTGCCAGCAGTCTTGGGGGAGAAGGGAGATCCATCAATGAAAAACTGTTTTTT. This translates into CASSLGGEGRSINEKLFF.

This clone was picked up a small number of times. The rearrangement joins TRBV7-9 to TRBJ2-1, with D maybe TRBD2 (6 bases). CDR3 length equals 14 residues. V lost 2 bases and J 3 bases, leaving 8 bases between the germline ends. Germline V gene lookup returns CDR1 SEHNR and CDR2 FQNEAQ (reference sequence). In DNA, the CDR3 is TGTGCCAGCAGCTTACGCGGGGTCTACAATGAGCAGTTCTTC. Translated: CASSLRGVYNEQFF.

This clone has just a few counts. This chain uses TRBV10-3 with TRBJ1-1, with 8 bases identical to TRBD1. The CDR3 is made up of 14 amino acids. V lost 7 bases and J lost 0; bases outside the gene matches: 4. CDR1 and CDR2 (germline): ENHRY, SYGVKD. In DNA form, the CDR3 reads TGTGCCATCACCAAGGACAGGGTGAACACTGAAGCTTTCTTT. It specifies CAITKDRVNTEAFF.

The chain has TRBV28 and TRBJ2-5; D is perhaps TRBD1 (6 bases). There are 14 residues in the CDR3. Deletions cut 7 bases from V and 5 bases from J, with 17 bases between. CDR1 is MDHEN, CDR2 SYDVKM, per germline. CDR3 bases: TGTGCCAGCATACAAGAAGGGGGTGAGGAGACCCAGTACTTC. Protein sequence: CASIQEGGEETQYF.

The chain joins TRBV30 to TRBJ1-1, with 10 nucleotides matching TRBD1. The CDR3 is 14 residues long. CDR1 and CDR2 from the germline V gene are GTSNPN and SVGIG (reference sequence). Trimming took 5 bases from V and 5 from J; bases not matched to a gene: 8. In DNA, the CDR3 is TGTGCCTGGCGGACAGGGGGATCGGGTACTGAAGCTTTCTTT. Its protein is CAWRTGGSGTEAFF. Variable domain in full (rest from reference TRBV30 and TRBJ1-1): SQTIHQWPATLVQPVGSPLSLECTVEGTSNPNLYWYRQAAGRGLQLLFYSVGIGQISSEVPQNLSASRPQDRQFILSSKKLLLSDSGFYLCAWRTGGSGTEAFFGQGTRLTVV.